The 29 T cell receptor beta chains presented below share a single source sample, sequenced in a study of PD-1 blockade in classical Hodgkin lymphoma. The time point was: newly diagnosed, previously untreated cHL patient sample. Sequencing was performed with immunoSEQ multiplex PCR; in TCRdb, only in-frame clones are kept and a portion is missing. The table records around 30,000 clones, roughly nine tenths of them present only once. Sequencing was carried out using peripheral blood mononuclear cells (PBMCs). The receptors stem from a human donor with classical Hodgkin lymphoma.

This chain joins TRBV5-1 and TRBJ1-2, with 7 bases that match TRBD1. Looked up from germline, CDR1 is SGHRS and CDR2 is YFSETQ. V lost 1 base and J lost 4; bases outside the gene matches: 7. The CDR3 totals 15 residues. CDR3 sequence reads: CASSLMQGVSYGYTF. CDR3 coding DNA: TGCGCCAGCAGCTTGATGCAGGGGGTATCCTATGGCTACACCTTC.

A single count supports this clone. V gene TRBV19 combines with J gene TRBJ1-1; TRBD1 is a possible D gene (5 bases). The CDR3 length is 15 residues. V lost 4 bases to trimming and J lost 7 bases, with 19 bases between them. Germline V gene lookup returns CDR1 LNHDA and CDR2 SQIVND (reference sequence). CDR3 DNA sequence: TGTGCCAGTAGTACGGACACAACGACGGCCGGTGAAGCTTTCTTT. As protein: CASSTDTTTAGEAFF.

This clone was seen a handful of times. This chain uses TRBV27 with TRBJ1-5, with D unclear. The CDR3 spans 14 residues. V was clipped by 5 bases and J by 1 base, with 9 bases between them. CDR1 MNHEY and CDR2 SMNVEV come from the germline V gene (reference sequence). CDR3 in amino acids: CASSPMDSNQPQHF. The CDR3 DNA is TGTGCCAGCAGTCCCATGGACAGCAATCAGCCCCAGCATTTT.

This clone was picked up one time. The rearrangement joins TRBV6-6 to TRBJ2-1; TRBD2 matches 9 bases. After removal of 6 bases from V and 6 bases from J, the junction contained 12 bases not matched to a gene. This CDR3 is built from 16 residues. Germline V lookup: CDR1 MNHNY, CDR2 SVGAGI (reference sequence). The CDR3 DNA follows: TGTGCCAGCAGCCCGCCCGGACTAGCGACCGTCAATGAGCAGTTCTTC. It codes for CASSPPGLATVNEQFF.

The chain carries TRBV6-5 and TRBJ1-2; D is undetermined. V was clipped by 2 bases and J by 4 bases, with 8 bases between them. Per germline, CDR1 MNHEY and CDR2 SVGAGI. The CDR3 has 13 residues. The CDR3 loop is CASSYVGFYGYTF. Written as DNA, the CDR3 is TGTGCCAGCAGTTACGTGGGCTTCTATGGCTACACCTTC.

This sequence joins TRBV7-2 and TRBJ2-1, with no clear D. This CDR3 is built from 16 residues. Germline V gene sequence: CDR1 SGHTA, CDR2 FQGNSA. Trimming took off 5 bases at V and 5 bases at J, with 19 bases between the two ends. The CDR3 DNA reads as TGTGCCAGCAGCCCCCAGGCCAGCAACTCACACAATGAGCAGTTCTTC. Protein: CASSPQASNSHNEQFF. The whole variable domain, filled in from reference TRBV7-2 and TRBJ2-1, reads GAGVSQSPSNKVTEKGKDVELRCDPISGHTALYWYRQSLGQGLEFLIYFQGNSAPDKSGLPSDRFSAERTGGSVSTLTIQRTQQEDSAVYLCASSPQASNSHNEQFFGPGTRLTVL.

This rearrangement joins TRBV19 to TRBJ2-5; D unclear. The CDR3 length is 16 residues. Germline V lookup: CDR1 LNHDA, CDR2 SQIVND (reference sequence). Trimming shortened V by 1 base and J by 5 bases, and 17 bases separated the two germline ends. The CDR3, as DNA: TGTGCCAGTAGTATAGGAATCGGGCCCCGCCTGGAGACCCAGTACTTC. Translation gives CASSIGIGPRLETQYF.

This chain connects TRBV5-5 to TRBJ2-7; D remains unclear. V lost 4 bases and J lost 3, with 8 bases in between. Germline CDR1 SGHKS, CDR2 YYEKEE (reference sequence). CDR3 length equals 12 residues. The CDR3 region is CASSKSNYEQYF. DNA for the CDR3: TGTGCCAGCAGCAAATCTAACTACGAGCAGTACTTC.

The chain combines TRBV28 with TRBJ1-2, with 8 bases lining up with TRBD1. V lost 6 bases to trimming and J lost 8 bases; unmatched junction nucleotides: 8. The CDR3 length is 13 residues. Looked up from germline, CDR1 is MDHEN and CDR2 is SYDVKM. Here the CDR3 reads CASSPGQGTGYTF. The DNA for the CDR3 is TGTGCCAGCAGCCCCGGACAGGGCACAGGCTACACCTTC.

The chain recombines TRBV7-2 with TRBJ2-1, with D possibly TRBD1 on 5 matching bases. CDR1 and CDR2 (germline): SGHTA, FQGNSA. Trimming removed 1 base at V and 4 bases at J, with 11 bases between. This CDR3 has 15 amino acids. CDR3 region: CASSLVRGSYNEQFF. The CDR3 region has the DNA TGTGCCAGCAGCTTAGTAAGGGGTTCGTACAATGAGCAGTTCTTC.

This chain connects TRBV28 to TRBJ1-2, with 9 bases aligning to TRBD1. V was clipped by 1 base and J by 7 bases; unmatched bases: 7. Germline loops: CDR1 MDHEN, CDR2 SYDVKM. The CDR3 covers 15 residues. The CDR3 DNA reads TGTGCCAGCAGTTTATTCGACAGGGGGGAAGGTGGCTACACCTTC. Protein sequence: CASSLFDRGEGGYTF.

V usage is TRBV28 and J usage is TRBJ1-2; D call uncertain. Germline assignment: CDR1 MDHEN and CDR2 SYDVKM. The CDR3 length is 14 residues. With 2 bases removed from V and 3 bases from J, the gap between germline ends came to 10 bases. In nucleotides, the CDR3 is TGTGCCAGCAGTTTACAGCGGTCGGACTATGGCTACACCTTC. Amino acid sequence: CASSLQRSDYGYTF.

The CDR3 DNA reads TGTGCCATCAGTGAAGGAGCGGGAGTGGGGAACACCGGGGAGCTGTTTTTT. It encodes CAISEGAGVGNTGELFF. This rearrangement joins TRBV10-3 to TRBJ2-2; the match to TRBD2 covers 8 bases. Unmatched junction bases numbered 7, after V lost 3 bases and J lost 1 base. The germline gives CDR1 ENHRY, CDR2 SYGVKD. The CDR3 has 17 amino acids.

This chain joins TRBV15 and TRBJ1-3; D unclear. Germline CDR1 reads LNHNV; CDR2 reads YYDKDF (reference sequence). Trimming left V 8 bases short and J 0 bases short, with 8 bases between. The CDR3 spans 13 residues. CDR3 sequence: CATAYGSGNTIYF. The CDR3 DNA is TGTGCCACCGCCTACGGCTCTGGAAACACCATATATTTT.

The V call is TRBV6-6, the J call TRBJ2-2; D not certain. This CDR3 spans 12 amino acids. The germline V and J ends were trimmed by 2 bases and 6 bases, with 4 bases remaining between them. Germline CDR1 reads MNHNY; CDR2 reads SVGAGI (reference sequence). CDR3 sequence reads: CASSYPSGELFF. CDR3 coding DNA: TGTGCCAGCAGTTACCCATCCGGGGAGCTGTTTTTT.

The V call is TRBV25-1, the J call TRBJ2-7; 7 nucleotides match TRBD1. CDR3 size: 16 residues. V lost 2 bases and J lost 2; bases outside the gene matches: 9. The germline V gene has CDR1 MGHDK and CDR2 SYGVNS. CDR3: CASSENTGQTAYEQYF. DNA for the CDR3: TGTGCCAGCAGTGAAAATACGGGACAGACAGCCTACGAGCAGTACTTC.

The gene calls are TRBV25-1 and TRBJ1-1; the D gene is possibly TRBD1 (6 bases). The V end was cut by 6 bases, the J end by 6 bases, with 20 bases between. Germline CDR1 MGHDK, CDR2 SYGVNS. This CDR3 region has 15 residues. This chain's CDR3 is CASRSPGQGFSEAFF. DNA of the CDR3: TGTGCCAGCAGGAGTCCGGGGCAGGGGTTTTCTGAAGCTTTCTTT.

In its sample, this clone was seen once. CDR3 region: CASSYATGRDEQYF. The CDR3 region has the DNA TGTGCCAGCAGTTACGCAACAGGGAGGGACGAGCAGTACTTC. V is TRBV6-6 and J is TRBJ2-7, with a weak D call TRBD2 (7 bases). The CDR3 has 14 amino acids. V lost 2 bases and J lost 5, with 13 bases in between. The V gene's germline CDR1 is MNHNY and CDR2 SVGAGI (reference sequence).

This clone turned up a few times. The chain carries TRBV28 and TRBJ1-5; the D is unclear. Trimming shortened V by 6 bases and J by 4 bases, and 10 bases separated the two germline ends. The CDR3 runs to 13 residues. Per the germline V gene, CDR1 is MDHEN and CDR2 is SYDVKM. CDR3 sequence reads: CASRWVQNQPQHF. DNA of the CDR3: TGTGCCAGCAGGTGGGTACAGAATCAGCCCCAGCATTTT.

The rearrangement links TRBV29-1 to TRBJ2-3; D ambiguous. Germline assignment: CDR1 SQVTM and CDR2 ANQGSEA. The CDR3 length is 12 residues. V was pared by 2 bases and J by 2 bases, with 5 bases between. The CDR3 reads CSVETVTDTQYF. Here the CDR3 DNA reads TGCAGCGTTGAAACCGTCACAGATACGCAGTATTTT.

The chain joins TRBV6-6 to TRBJ2-2; 10 nucleotides align to TRBD2. Germline V gives CDR1 MNHNY, CDR2 SVGAGI (reference sequence). This CDR3 spans 16 amino acids. After removal of 8 bases from V and 4 bases from J, the junction contained 10 bases not matched to a gene. The CDR3 reads CASGGASGSFTGELFF. In nucleotides, the CDR3 is TGTGCCAGCGGGGGGGCTAGCGGGAGTTTCACCGGGGAGCTGTTTTTT.

The chain combines TRBV4-1 with TRBJ2-1; TRBD2 might be the D (6 bases). The CDR3 consists of 17 residues. The V end was cut by 0 bases, the J end by 7 bases, with 19 bases between. Germline V lookup: CDR1 MGHRA, CDR2 YSYEKL. CDR3 sequence: CASSQDKGLAIYNEQFF. Written as DNA, the CDR3 is TGCGCCAGCAGCCAAGATAAAGGGCTAGCGATTTATAATGAGCAGTTCTTC.

The chain recombines TRBV11-3 with TRBJ1-4, with D perhaps matching TRBD1 (5 bases). V lost 0 bases, J lost 6 bases, and 11 bases lay in between. The CDR3 sequence is 15 residues long. In germline, CDR1 is SGHNT, CDR2 YENEEA. DNA of the CDR3: TGTGCCAGCAGCTTAGAGGGCGGGACGCATGAAAAACTGTTTTTT. Its translation: CASSLEGGTHEKLFF. The entire variable domain, with the rest obtained from reference TRBV11-3 and TRBJ1-4, is as follows: EAGVVQSPRYKIIEKKQPVAFWCNPISGHNTLYWYLQNLGQGPELLIRYENEEAVDDSQLPKDRFSAERLKGVDSTLKIQPAELGDSAVYLCASSLEGGTHEKLFFGSGTQLSVL.

The genes are TRBV6-1 and TRBJ1-2, with 7 bases fitting TRBD1. CDR3 length equals 15 residues. Losses at the gene ends were 6 bases for V and 0 bases for J; bases not matched to a gene: 7. From germline, CDR1 is MNHNS and CDR2 SASEGT. CDR3 region: CASSARGTANYGYTF. CDR3 coding DNA: TGTGCCAGCAGCGCTAGAGGGACAGCTAACTATGGCTACACCTTC.

V gene TRBV6-1 combines with J gene TRBJ2-1; D not resolved. In germline, CDR1 is MNHNS, CDR2 SASEGT. This CDR3 spans 14 amino acids. V dropped 4 bases and J dropped 5 bases, with 12 bases sitting between them. CDR3 sequence: CASSGTDWDNEQFF. The CDR3 DNA reads TGTGCCAGCAGTGGGACCGACTGGGACAATGAGCAGTTCTTC.

V is TRBV19 and J is TRBJ1-5, with D perhaps matching TRBD1 (6 bases). V lost 2 bases and J lost 0, with 8 bases in between. Per germline, CDR1 LNHDA and CDR2 SQIVND (reference sequence). The CDR3 covers 15 residues. Here the CDR3 reads CASSIQDSSNQPQHF. DNA of the CDR3: TGTGCCAGTAGTATACAGGACAGTAGCAATCAGCCCCAGCATTTT.

The J gene is TRBJ1-2, the V gene TRBV5-1; D not resolved. The CDR3 is 12 residues long. V lost 0 bases, J lost 6 bases, and 6 bases lay in between. Germline-derived CDR1 and CDR2 are SGHRS and YFSETQ. CDR3 sequence (DNA): TGCGCCAGCAGCTTGGGTGGGGATGGCTACACCTTC. This sequence encodes CASSLGGDGYTF.

The rearrangement uses TRBV2 and TRBJ2-3; 7 positions match TRBD1. CDR3 length: 15 amino acids. Germline CDR1 and CDR2: SNHLY and FYNNEI. The V gene end was trimmed by 2 bases and the J gene end by 1 base; junction bases not matched to a gene: 3. Here the CDR3 DNA reads TGTGCCAGCAGTGAAAGGGGGCTGCGCACAGATACGCAGTATTTT. As protein: CASSERGLRTDTQYF. Together with reference TRBV2 and TRBJ2-3, the CDR3 gives the full variable domain: EPEVTQTPSHQVTQMGQEVILRCVPISNHLYFYWYRQILGQKVEFLVSFYNNEISEKSEIFDDQFSVERPDGSNFTLKIRSTKLEDSAMYFCASSERGLRTDTQYFGPGTRLTVL.

By frequency in the sample, this clone is medium-sized. This chain connects TRBV2 to TRBJ2-7; the match to TRBD1 covers 9 bases. V was pared by 6 bases and J by 6 bases, with 3 bases of the junction left unmatched. There are 12 residues in the CDR3. Per the germline V gene, CDR1 is SNHLY and CDR2 is FYNNEI. CDR3 protein: CASRMDRGEQYF. The CDR3 DNA reads as TGTGCCAGCAGGATGGACAGGGGCGAGCAGTACTTC. Complete variable domain (other parts from reference TRBV2 and TRBJ2-7): EPEVTQTPSHQVTQMGQEVILRCVPISNHLYFYWYRQILGQKVEFLVSFYNNEISEKSEIFDDQFSVERPDGSNFTLKIRSTKLEDSAMYFCASRMDRGEQYFGPGTRLTVT.